This T cell receptor (beta chain) was recovered during a study of blood T cell repertoires in COVID-19. The age range of participants was about 18 to 95 years, with residence in about two dozen US areas. V trimming: 2 bases; J trimming: 2 bases; junction bases outside the gene matches: 4. Germline values: CDR1 SGHNT, CDR2 YENEEA. The CDR3 sequence is 15 residues long. Sequencing used immunoSEQ multiplex PCR; TCRdb keeps in-frame clones, though not all of them. The sample shows hundreds of thousands of clones, roughly nine tenths of them seen only once. Sequencing used PBMCs or T cells enriched from blood (not recorded which). The sequence derives from a young woman who had recovered from COVID-19. The genes are TRBV11-3 and TRBJ2-7; TRBD1 aligns across 9 bases. The CDR3 DNA sequence: TGTGCCAGCAGCTTAAGGGGGACAGGGACCTACGAGCAGTACTTC. It translates to CASSLRGTGTYEQYF.